These 32 T cell receptor beta chains were all obtained from the same sample, sequenced in a study of OX40 agonist ivuxolimab in advanced cancers. Only in-frame clones appear in the TCRdb table, and some are missing; sequencing was by immunoSEQ multiplex PCR. The table lists approximately 70,000 clones, about nine tenths of them singletons. The sequences come from CD4+ or CD8+ T cells sorted from blood, collected in a trial of the OX40 agonist ivuxolimab. The receptors were sampled from an adult with an advanced solid tumor such as melanoma, head and neck, liver or kidney cancer.

This chain joins TRBV5-1 and TRBJ2-2; D gene unclear. The CDR3 sequence is 12 residues long. Germline assignment: CDR1 SGHRS and CDR2 YFSETQ. Trimming removed 5 bases from V and 2 bases from J, with 4 bases in between. The CDR3 region is CASRENTGELFF. Here the CDR3 DNA reads TGCGCCAGCAGAGAAAACACCGGGGAGCTGTTTTTT.

This clone came up a few times. The V and J genes are TRBV11-3 and TRBJ2-2, with TRBD2 matching over 14 bases. Looked up from germline, CDR1 is SGHNT and CDR2 is YENEEA. The CDR3 contains 17 residues. Germline trimming cut 3 bases from V and 5 bases from J; bases unmatched to any gene: 5. For the CDR3, the DNA is TGTGCCAGCAGCTTGGGACTAGCGGGAGCTTATACCGGGGAGCTGTTTTTT. This gives the protein CASSLGLAGAYTGELFF.

This chain links TRBV5-1 with TRBJ2-3; 8 bases are shared with TRBD2. Looked up from germline, CDR1 is SGHRS and CDR2 is YFSETQ. This CDR3 contains 15 residues. Losses at the gene ends were 5 bases for V and 1 base for J; bases not matched to a gene: 6. The CDR3 region has the DNA TGCGCCAGCAGATCGGGGCGGGGGGGCACAGATACGCAGTATTTT. It encodes CASRSGRGGTDTQYF. Complete variable domain (other parts from reference TRBV5-1 and TRBJ2-3): KAGVTQTPRYLIKTRGQQVTLSCSPISGHRSVSWYQQTPGQGLQFLFEYFSETQRNKGNFPGRFSGRQFSNSRSEMNVSTLELGDSALYLCASRSGRGGTDTQYFGPGTRLTVL.

CDR3 DNA sequence: TGCGCCAGCAGCCAGGGGGGTGGGGCAGAAGTTGCCTATGGCTACACCTTC. Protein: CASSQGGGAEVAYGYTF. The V and J genes are TRBV4-1 and TRBJ1-2; TRBD1 might be the D (5 bases). V was trimmed by 3 bases and J by 4 bases, leaving 21 bases between them. Germline V gives CDR1 MGHRA, CDR2 YSYEKL. The length of the CDR3 is 17 residues.

This chain uses TRBV12-5 with TRBJ2-7, with D perhaps given as TRBD1 or TRBD2 (6 bases each). Trimming shortened V by 2 bases and J by 3 bases, and 17 bases separated the two germline ends. The V gene's germline CDR1 is LGHNT and CDR2 FRNRAP. The CDR3 runs 16 residues. This CDR3 reads CASGLPRGPEVYEQYF. CDR3 DNA sequence: TGTGCTAGTGGTTTGCCACGGGGGCCGGAAGTCTACGAGCAGTACTTC. Filled out from reference TRBV12-5 and TRBJ2-7, the complete variable domain reads DARVTQTPRHKVTEMGQEVTMRCQPILGHNTVFWYRQTMMQGLELLAYFRNRAPLDDSGMPKDRFSAEMPDATLATLKIQPSEPRDSAVYFCASGLPRGPEVYEQYFGPGTRLTVT.

The J gene is TRBJ2-3, the V gene TRBV5-8; no clear D gene. The CDR3 contains 15 residues. The germline V and J ends were trimmed by 3 bases and 2 bases, with 13 bases remaining between them. Germline V CDR1 and CDR2: SGHTS, YDEGEE. The CDR3 bases are TGTGCCAGCAGCTCGGGTTTTCCCCCCACAGATACGCAGTATTTT. This gives the protein CASSSGFPPTDTQYF.

This clone has a single count. The chain employs TRBV5-4 and TRBJ2-7; 14 bases line up with TRBD2. Germline CDR1 reads SGHNT; CDR2 reads YYREEE (reference sequence). V lost 2 bases, J lost 8 bases, and 3 bases stayed unmatched. The CDR3 totals 14 residues. CDR3 sequence: CASSLGTSGSKQYF. The CDR3 region has the DNA TGTGCCAGCAGCTTAGGGACTAGCGGGAGCAAGCAGTACTTC.

CDR3 protein: CASSLASSKRSDTQYF. The CDR3 DNA reads as TGTGCCAGCAGCTTAGCTTCCTCAAAGCGTTCCGATACGCAGTATTTT. The gene calls are TRBV7-9 and TRBJ2-3; no reliable D call. Germline lookup yields CDR1 SEHNR and CDR2 FQNEAQ (reference sequence). The CDR3 has 16 amino acids. Trimming removed 0 bases at V and 6 bases at J, with 16 bases between.

V gene TRBV9 combines with J gene TRBJ2-5; 8 nucleotides align to TRBD1. CDR1 SGDLS and CDR2 YYNGEE come from the germline V gene. The V segment lost 2 bases and the J segment 4 bases; nucleotides outside the gene matches: 10. The CDR3 is 16 residues long. The CDR3 coding sequence is TGTGCCAGCAGCGTGAGTCCAGCAGGGGGCGGAGAGACCCAGTACTTC. It encodes CASSVSPAGGGETQYF.

This rearrangement joins TRBV7-2 to TRBJ1-1; D not certain. Germline V lookup: CDR1 SGHTA, CDR2 FQGNSA. CDR3 length equals 12 residues. Trimming removed 5 bases from V and 7 bases from J, with 11 bases in between. CDR3 nucleotides: TGTGCCAGCAGCCCCAGCCCTCTTGAAGCTTTCTTT. It specifies CASSPSPLEAFF.

This clone showed up just once. The chain is built from TRBV6-5 and TRBJ2-7, with TRBD2 as a possible D gene (5 bases). Trimming took 0 bases from V and 1 from J, leaving 13 bases between them. Germline CDR1 MNHEY, CDR2 SVGAGI. The CDR3 length is 16 residues. The CDR3 coding sequence is TGTGCCAGCAGTTACTCTCGGAGGATGATTTCCTACGAGCAGTACTTC. Translated: CASSYSRRMISYEQYF.

The V gene is TRBV19, the J gene TRBJ2-3; TRBD1 matches 8 bases. Germline CDR1 is LNHDA and CDR2 is SQIVND (reference sequence). V lost 5 bases to trimming and J lost 5 bases; unmatched junction nucleotides: 3. This CDR3 is 13 amino acids long. The CDR3 here is CASSAQGVDTQYF. The CDR3 DNA reads TGTGCCAGTAGTGCACAGGGGGTAGATACGCAGTATTTT.

V is TRBV29-1 and J is TRBJ2-5; 11 bases are a match to TRBD2. The CDR3 contains 14 residues. Germline V gene lookup returns CDR1 SQVTM and CDR2 ANQGSEA. Unmatched junction bases numbered 7, after V lost 6 bases and J lost 4 bases. In DNA, the CDR3 is TGCAGCGTCAATAGCGGGGGGGCGGGAGAGACCCAGTACTTC. Encoded protein: CSVNSGGAGETQYF.

The rearrangement links TRBV5-4 to TRBJ2-3; D tentatively reads TRBD1 or TRBD2 (6 bases each). V lost 4 bases, J lost 0 bases, and 15 bases lay in between. Germline values: CDR1 SGHNT, CDR2 YYREEE (reference sequence). The CDR3 is made up of 16 amino acids. CDR3 amino acids: CASSPTGAGSTDTQYF. The CDR3 region has the DNA TGTGCCAGCAGCCCCACGGGGGCGGGTAGCACAGATACGCAGTATTTT. The variable domain in full, completed from reference TRBV5-4 and TRBJ2-3, reads ETGVTQSPTHLIKTRGQQVTLRCSSQSGHNTVSWYQQALGQGPQFIFQYYREEENGRGNFPPRFSGLQFPNYSSELNVNALELDDSALYLCASSPTGAGSTDTQYFGPGTRLTVL.

The gene calls are TRBV28 and TRBJ2-5, with D perhaps TRBD2 (6 bases). The CDR3 has 16 residues. The V gene's germline CDR1 is MDHEN and CDR2 SYDVKM. V gave up 7 bases and J gave up 5 bases, with 23 bases separating them. The CDR3 here is CASIWATGKGGETQYF. CDR3 nucleotide sequence: TGTGCCAGCATCTGGGCGACGGGGAAAGGAGGGGAGACCCAGTACTTC.

The genes are TRBV9 and TRBJ2-5, with TRBD2 matching over 7 bases. The ends lost 4 bases at V and 2 bases at J; junction bases unmatched: 5. CDR1 is SGDLS, CDR2 YYNGEE, per germline. There are 14 residues in the CDR3. In nucleotides, the CDR3 is TGTGCCAGCAGCCATATTAGCGGGCAAGAGACCCAGTACTTC. Translation: CASSHISGQETQYF.

The V call is TRBV7-2, the J call TRBJ2-1, with TRBD2 matching 11 bases. This CDR3 region has 15 residues. Germline loops: CDR1 SGHTA, CDR2 FQGNSA. Losses at the gene ends were 4 bases for V and 10 bases for J; bases not matched to a gene: 9. CDR3: CASSSVAGGYWEQFF. The CDR3 bases are TGTGCCAGCAGCTCGGTAGCGGGGGGGTATTGGGAGCAGTTCTTC. Full variable domain (outside the CDR3, taken from reference TRBV7-2 and TRBJ2-1): GAGVSQSPSNKVTEKGKDVELRCDPISGHTALYWYRQSLGQGLEFLIYFQGNSAPDKSGLPSDRFSAERTGGSVSTLTIQRTQQEDSAVYLCASSSVAGGYWEQFFGPGTRLTVL.

V gene TRBV6-5 combines with J gene TRBJ1-1; D is undetermined. V was cut by 4 bases and J by 5 bases, with 8 bases left in between. The germline CDR1 and CDR2 sequences are MNHEY and SVGAGI. CDR3 length equals 12 residues. The CDR3 DNA follows: TGTGCCAGCAGTTCGGTAGGAACTGAAGCTTTCTTT. This codes for CASSSVGTEAFF.

Concerning this clone itself: The germline gene is not matched at one end of the junction; a read error may be the cause. V usage is TRBV11-3 and J usage is TRBJ1-1, with unresolved D. CDR1 and CDR2 from the germline V gene are SGHNT and YENEEA. There are 11 residues in the CDR3. The CDR3 is CASSLDTEAFF. The CDR3 DNA sequence: TGTGCCAGCAGCTTAGACACAGAAGCTTTCTTT.

This CDR3 reads CASSFYGGLTDTQYF. DNA for the CDR3: TGTGCCAGCAGCTTTTACGGCGGTCTCACAGATACGCAGTATTTT. The chain couples TRBV7-2 to TRBJ2-3; D unclear. This CDR3 contains 15 residues. The germline gives CDR1 SGHTA, CDR2 FQGNSA. Trimming cost V 3 bases and J 2 bases, with 12 bases left between them.

The chain combines TRBV5-1 with TRBJ1-5; tentatively, D is TRBD1 (5 bases). Germline lookup yields CDR1 SGHRS and CDR2 YFSETQ. V was trimmed by 0 bases and J by 3 bases, leaving 10 bases between them. CDR3 size: 15 residues. CDR3 DNA: TGCGCCAGCAGCTTGGCCGGGGGTTTCAATCAGCCCCAGCATTTT. It is translated as CASSLAGGFNQPQHF.

A single count supports this clone. The V call is TRBV30, the J call TRBJ2-3; TRBD1 is a possible D gene (6 bases). V gave up 3 bases and J gave up 4 bases, with 8 bases separating them. Germline V gene data show CDR1 as GTSNPN and CDR2 as SVGIG (reference sequence). This CDR3 is 12 amino acids long. The CDR3 DNA is TGTGCCTGGAGACAGGGAGCAGATACGCAGTATTTT. It yields the protein CAWRQGADTQYF. Drawing the rest from reference TRBV30 and TRBJ2-3, the complete variable domain is SQTIHQWPATLVQPVGSPLSLECTVEGTSNPNLYWYRQAAGRGLQLLFYSVGIGQISSEVPQNLSASRPQDRQFILSSKKLLLSDSGFYLCAWRQGADTQYFGPGTRLTVL.

This sequence joins TRBV2 and TRBJ1-2; weak D call: TRBD1 (6 bases). CDR1 is SNHLY, CDR2 FYNNEI, per germline. Deletions cut 5 bases from V and 9 bases from J, with 19 bases between. This CDR3 spans 14 amino acids. Here the CDR3 DNA reads TGTGCCAGCAGTCCAAACCCGGGGGGCAGGAGCTACACCTTC. Protein sequence: CASSPNPGGRSYTF.

CDR3 nucleotide sequence: TGTGCCAGCAGAGAACAGACGGGGCTAGGAGCTTTCTTT. It is translated as CASREQTGLGAFF. This chain connects TRBV28 to TRBJ1-1; perhaps TRBD1 as D (5 bases). Germline-derived CDR1 and CDR2 are MDHEN and SYDVKM. The CDR3 is 13 amino acids. V dropped 6 bases and J dropped 10 bases, with 18 bases sitting between them. The full variable domain, in which reference TRBV28 and TRBJ1-1 provide the parts outside the CDR3, is DVKVTQSSRYLVKRTGEKVFLECVQDMDHENMFWYRQDPGLGLRLIYFSYDVKMKEKGDIPEGYSVSREKKERFSLILESASTNQTSMYLCASREQTGLGAFFGQGTRLTVV.

The chain links TRBV4-2 to TRBJ1-1, with 9 bases that match TRBD1. This CDR3 spans 16 amino acids. V lost 1 base to trimming and J lost 5 bases; unmatched junction nucleotides: 8. Per germline, CDR1 LGHNA and CDR2 YNFKEQ. In nucleotides, the CDR3 is TGTGCCAGCAGCCAAGGTCTCTGGACAGGGGTTACTGAAGCTTTCTTT. The encoded protein is CASSQGLWTGVTEAFF.

This chain joins TRBV27 and TRBJ2-2; D is unresolved. The CDR3 is 14 residues long. V lost 2 bases and J 5 bases, leaving 9 bases between the germline ends. Germline CDR1 and CDR2: MNHEY and SMNVEV (reference sequence). The DNA of the CDR3 is TGTGCCAGCAGTTTAAGACACGAGACCGGGGAGCTGTTTTTT. It is translated as CASSLRHETGELFF.

J is TRBJ1-1 and V is TRBV7-2; D gene uncertain. Germline loops: CDR1 SGHTA, CDR2 FQGNSA. This CDR3 is built from 15 residues. V was trimmed by 1 base and J by 1 base, leaving 10 bases between them. Here the CDR3 reads CASSLGSGSNTEAFF. The CDR3 nucleotides read TGTGCCAGCAGCTTAGGGTCGGGCTCGAACACTGAAGCTTTCTTT.

The rearrangement joins TRBV7-9 to TRBJ2-1, with 14 positions matching TRBD2. V shed 4 bases, J shed 9 bases, and the junction held 5 bases outside the gene matches. The germline CDR1 and CDR2 sequences are SEHNR and FQNEAQ (reference sequence). This CDR3 has 15 amino acids. CDR3 nucleotides: TGTGCCAGCAGCTCTGGACTAGCGGGAGGAGGTGAGCAGTTCTTC. Its protein product is CASSSGLAGGGEQFF.

The rearrangement joins TRBV28 to TRBJ1-5; 8 nucleotides line up with TRBD1. The CDR3 spans 15 residues. The germline V gene encodes CDR1 MDHEN and CDR2 SYDVKM. V shed 1 base, J shed 4 bases, and the junction held 3 bases outside the gene matches. The CDR3 sequence is CASSLLTGENQPQHF. The CDR3 DNA is TGTGCCAGCAGTTTATTGACAGGGGAAAATCAGCCCCAGCATTTT.

For the CDR3, the DNA is TGTGCCAGCGCCGGAGTGGGGACAGATACGCAGTATTTT. It yields the protein CASAGVGTDTQYF. The rearrangement uses TRBV5-4 and TRBJ2-3; D is ambiguous. The germline V and J ends were trimmed by 7 bases and 3 bases, with 12 bases remaining between them. This CDR3 has 13 residues. Germline CDR1 SGHNT, CDR2 YYREEE (reference sequence).

The chain links TRBV28 to TRBJ1-6, with TRBD1 matching over 9 bases. Per germline, CDR1 MDHEN and CDR2 SYDVKM. V shed 1 base, J shed 12 bases, and the junction held 16 bases outside the gene matches. The CDR3 spans 18 residues. CDR3 sequence: CASSLSSRGGQGWGPLHF. CDR3 in DNA: TGTGCCAGCAGTTTATCATCCCGAGGAGGACAGGGGTGGGGACCCCTCCACTTT.

J is TRBJ2-7 and V is TRBV6-1; 13 nucleotides match TRBD2. CDR3 length equals 15 residues. Germline assignment: CDR1 MNHNS and CDR2 SASEGT. Unmatched junction bases numbered 4, after V lost 6 bases and J lost 2 bases. CDR3: CASRGLAGTPYEQYF. The DNA for the CDR3 is TGTGCCAGCAGGGGACTAGCGGGAACCCCCTACGAGCAGTACTTC.